One sample yielded the 18 T cell receptor beta chains listed below, sequenced in a study of cytomegalovirus exposure and HLA in healthy donors. A multiplex PCR was run with 60 Vbeta primers and 13 Jbeta primers. Method: immunoSEQ multiplex PCR; TCRdb's copy keeps in-frame clones and lacks some. The repertoire holds some 130,000 clones, with 70% to 80% as singletons. The source material was PBMCs. The receptors originated from a man between 18 and 29 years old in good health and CMV-seronegative.

This sequence joins TRBV7-2 and TRBJ1-2; possibly TRBD1 for D (6 bases). The ends were cut back, 3 bases at V and 8 bases at J, with 13 bases in the middle. The CDR3 totals 13 residues. Germline lookup yields CDR1 SGHTA and CDR2 FQGNSA. CDR3 loop: CASSFRGPRGYTF. For the CDR3, the DNA is TGTGCCAGCAGCTTCAGGGGCCCTCGGGGCTACACCTTC. The variable domain in full, with the rest retrieved from reference TRBV7-2 and TRBJ1-2, is GAGVSQSPSNKVTEKGKDVELRCDPISGHTALYWYRQSLGQGLEFLIYFQGNSAPDKSGLPSDRFSAERTGGSVSTLTIQRTQQEDSAVYLCASSFRGPRGYTFGSGTRLTVV.

CDR3 sequence: CASSYGLAGGWEQYF. The CDR3 DNA sequence: TGTGCCAGCAGCTATGGACTAGCGGGAGGTTGGGAGCAGTACTTC. This chain links TRBV5-6 with TRBJ2-7, with 14 bases lining up with TRBD2. Looked up from germline, CDR1 is SGHDT and CDR2 is YYEEEE. This CDR3 is 15 amino acids long. The trim removed 3 bases at V and 7 bases at J, leaving 6 bases unmatched.

A note on this clone: Within the sample, other DNA sequences also encode this same CDR3. The CDR3 DNA is TGTGCCAGCAGTTACGTTAGACAGGAAGTACAGCCCCAGCATTTT. This codes for CASSYVRQEVQPQHF. V and J are TRBV6-6 and TRBJ1-5, with a weak D call TRBD1 (6 bases). Trimming cost V 2 bases and J 7 bases, with 15 bases left between them. Per the germline V gene, CDR1 is MNHNY and CDR2 is SVGAGI (reference sequence). This CDR3 is built from 15 residues.

The chain links TRBV7-3 to TRBJ2-7; 8 bases line up with TRBD1. The CDR3 has 13 amino acids. Unmatched junction bases numbered 4, after V lost 6 bases and J lost 3 bases. In germline, CDR1 is SGHTA, CDR2 FQGTGA. As DNA, the CDR3 is TGTGCCAGCAGTAGGGGACAGGTCTACGAGCAGTACTTC. This sequence encodes CASSRGQVYEQYF.

The chain couples TRBV10-3 to TRBJ2-1, with a tentative D call TRBD2 (6 bases). CDR1 ENHRY and CDR2 SYGVKD come from the germline V gene. This CDR3 is 13 amino acids long. V was trimmed by 7 bases and J by 2 bases, leaving 9 bases between them. CDR3 region: CAIMTGAYNEQFF. CDR3 DNA sequence: TGTGCCATCATGACGGGGGCCTACAATGAGCAGTTCTTC.

The chain carries TRBV9 and TRBJ1-1; the match to TRBD1 covers 8 bases. CDR1 SGDLS and CDR2 YYNGEE come from the germline V gene. J was trimmed by 5 bases and V by 0 bases; bases with no gene match: 6. The CDR3 has 15 amino acids. The CDR3 DNA is TGTGCCAGCAGCGTAGATCAGGGGGCATTTACTGAAGCTTTCTTT. The encoded protein is CASSVDQGAFTEAFF.

The V call is TRBV27, the J call TRBJ1-2, with 11 bases lining up with TRBD1. Germline trimming cut 6 bases from V and 7 bases from J; bases unmatched to any gene: 4. The CDR3 extends over 13 amino acids. Germline V gene lookup returns CDR1 MNHEY and CDR2 SMNVEV (reference sequence). In nucleotides, the CDR3 is TGTGCCAGCAGCCAGGACAGGGGGCTTGGCTACACCTTC. This gives the protein CASSQDRGLGYTF.

The V call is TRBV6-1, the J call TRBJ2-7, with 9 bases aligning to TRBD1. CDR3 length: 15 amino acids. Trimming cost V 6 bases and J 2 bases; bases outside gene matches: 8. Germline CDR1 is MNHNS and CDR2 is SASEGT. CDR3 DNA: TGTGCCAGCAGACAAGGACAGGGGATGACCTACGAGCAGTACGTC. Translating gives CASRQGQGMTYEQYV.

The chain carries TRBV10-3 and TRBJ1-5; 9 bases fit TRBD1. J gave up 5 bases and V 3 bases, and 5 bases lay outside the gene matches. CDR1 ENHRY and CDR2 SYGVKD come from the germline V gene. The CDR3 sequence is 15 residues long. Written as DNA, the CDR3 is TGTGCCATCAGTGACTCGGACAGGGGATATCAGCCCCAGCATTTT. Protein sequence: CAISDSDRGYQPQHF.

This clone was seen a few times. The chain employs TRBV28 and TRBJ1-3; D might be TRBD1 (5 bases). The CDR3 totals 16 residues. Germline lookup yields CDR1 MDHEN and CDR2 SYDVKM. Trimming shortened V by 4 bases and J by 0 bases, and 13 bases separated the two germline ends. This chain's CDR3 is CASSSFQGGSGNTIYF. In nucleotides, the CDR3 is TGTGCCAGCAGTTCTTTCCAGGGTGGCTCTGGAAACACCATATATTTT.

This clone was seen more than once but under ten times. The CDR3 spells CASSRQGMNTEAFF. CDR3 DNA: TGCGCCAGCAGCAGACAGGGCATGAACACTGAAGCTTTCTTT. V gene TRBV5-1 combines with J gene TRBJ1-1, with 7 positions matching TRBD1. There are 14 residues in the CDR3. The trim removed 4 bases at V and 0 bases at J, leaving 3 bases unmatched. Germline lookup yields CDR1 SGHRS and CDR2 YFSETQ.

This chain links TRBV27 with TRBJ2-1; D might be TRBD2 (6 bases). The V and J ends lost 5 bases and 4 bases respectively, with 21 bases between them. The CDR3 sequence is 17 residues long. Germline assignment: CDR1 MNHEY and CDR2 SMNVEV (reference sequence). CDR3: CASSDKAGTQLYNEQFF. CDR3 in DNA: TGTGCCAGCAGTGACAAAGCCGGGACTCAATTATACAATGAGCAGTTCTTC.

Only one count was recorded for this clone. The chain couples TRBV11-1 to TRBJ2-1; weak D call: TRBD2 (6 bases). Germline V gives CDR1 SGHAT, CDR2 FQDESV (reference sequence). Between the trimmed V and J ends, which lost 5 bases and 0 bases, there was a span of 23 bases. CDR3 size: 19 residues. The CDR3 DNA reads as TGTGCCAGCAGCCCCGTCGGTTTTATCGCGGGAAGCTCCTACAATGAGCAGTTCTTC. Amino acids: CASSPVGFIAGSSYNEQFF.

V gene TRBV28 combines with J gene TRBJ1-2; D perhaps matches TRBD1 (6 bases). Trimming stripped 3 bases from V and 4 bases from J, with 18 bases between. CDR1 is MDHEN and CDR2 is SYDVKM in the germline V gene. The CDR3 has 16 residues. Here the CDR3 DNA reads TGTGCCAGCAGTTTTTCAACCCGGGACATCAGCTATGGCTACACCTTC. Its translation is CASSFSTRDISYGYTF.

The rearrangement joins TRBV9 to TRBJ2-1; D is unclear. Trimming pared 2 bases from V and 5 bases from J, leaving 14 bases between. Germline assignment: CDR1 SGDLS and CDR2 YYNGEE. The CDR3 length is 15 residues. The CDR3 region is CASSVQPSWNNEQFF. In nucleotides, the CDR3 is TGTGCCAGCAGCGTCCAGCCTAGTTGGAACAATGAGCAGTTCTTC.

This chain uses TRBV2 with TRBJ1-2; the match to TRBD1 covers 9 bases. CDR3 size: 14 residues. Losses at the gene ends were 3 bases for V and 8 bases for J; bases not matched to a gene: 7. CDR1 and CDR2 from the germline V gene are SNHLY and FYNNEI. CDR3: CASSDTGGEGGYTF. The DNA of the CDR3 is TGTGCCAGCAGTGATACAGGGGGCGAGGGGGGCTACACCTTC.

This rearrangement joins TRBV28 to TRBJ2-1; 8 bases align to TRBD2. Germline CDR1 is MDHEN and CDR2 is SYDVKM. The CDR3 length is 16 residues. J was trimmed by 12 bases and V by 2 bases; bases with no gene match: 15. The CDR3 sequence is CASSLGGAGGVGRQFF. The DNA for the CDR3 is TGTGCCAGCAGTTTAGGGGGGGCGGGAGGTGTCGGCAGGCAGTTCTTC.

This clone was seen a handful of times. The rearrangement uses TRBV30 and TRBJ2-1; 9 nucleotides line up with TRBD2. The CDR3 has 15 residues. V lost 0 bases, J lost 2 bases, and 2 bases stayed unmatched. CDR1 is GTSNPN and CDR2 is SVGIG in the germline V gene (reference sequence). CDR3 region: CAWSVGLATYNEQFF. The CDR3 coding sequence is TGTGCCTGGAGTGTCGGACTAGCGACCTACAATGAGCAGTTCTTC.